The 10 T cell receptor beta chains below come from one sample, sequenced in a study of blood T cell repertoires in COVID-19. TCRdb's copy holds only in-frame clones and misses some; the assay was immunoSEQ multiplex PCR. The sample lists about 410,000 clones, more than 80% occurring once. The sequenced sample consisted of peripheral blood. These TCRs come from a young woman with active or convalescent COVID-19.

This rearrangement joins TRBV5-1 to TRBJ2-2; the match to TRBD2 covers 10 bases. The V and J ends lost 4 bases and 1 base, in that order; junction bases with no gene match: 1. The germline CDR1 and CDR2 sequences are SGHRS and YFSETQ. The CDR3 covers 15 residues. CDR3 in amino acids: CASSRLAGNTGELFF. The CDR3, as DNA: TGCGCCAGCAGCCGACTAGCGGGGAACACCGGGGAGCTGTTTTTT.

The chain uses TRBV4-2 and TRBJ1-2; D is ambiguous. The CDR3 has 13 amino acids. Deletions cut 7 bases from V and 7 bases from J, with 16 bases between. CDR1 LGHNA and CDR2 YNFKEQ come from the germline V gene. In nucleotides, the CDR3 is TGTGCCAGCAAAGATGCAGGAAAAGGTGGCTACACCTTC. Encoded protein: CASKDAGKGGYTF.

J is TRBJ2-7 and V is TRBV20-1, with a tentative D call TRBD2 (5 bases). V shed 3 bases and J shed 3 bases, with 9 bases lying between them. The V gene's germline CDR1 is DFQATT and CDR2 SNEGSKA (reference sequence). This CDR3 comprises 12 residues. This chain's CDR3 is CSASPGIYEQYF. The CDR3 DNA is TGCAGTGCTAGTCCGGGGATCTACGAGCAGTACTTC.

This sequence joins TRBV5-4 and TRBJ2-5, with 10 bases lining up with TRBD2. This CDR3 has 16 amino acids. Germline CDR1 reads SGHNT; CDR2 reads YYREEE (reference sequence). V shed 0 bases and J 3 bases; nucleotides not matched to a gene: 5. In nucleotides, the CDR3 is TGTGCCAGCAGCTTGGGGTTAGCGGGAGGTAAAGAGACCCAGTACTTC. It codes for CASSLGLAGGKETQYF.

The chain links TRBV5-6 to TRBJ2-7, with TRBD2 identical over 9 bases. The CDR3 runs 14 residues. Per germline, CDR1 SGHDT and CDR2 YYEEEE. Trimming cost V 5 bases and J 1 base; bases outside gene matches: 4. Written as DNA, the CDR3 is TGTGCCAGCAGGATTCTAGCGGGGTCCTACGAGCAGTACTTC. It yields the protein CASRILAGSYEQYF.

The chain employs TRBV5-1 and TRBJ1-2, with 7 bases that match TRBD1. In germline, CDR1 is SGHRS, CDR2 YFSETQ. The CDR3 is made up of 17 amino acids. V was pared by 1 base and J by 0 bases, with 9 bases of the junction left unmatched. CDR3 nucleotide sequence: TGCGCCAGCAGCTTGACAGGGGACCCCGCAGCTAACTATGGCTACACCTTC. This translates into CASSLTGDPAANYGYTF.

This clone was seen a single time. V and J are TRBV5-1 and TRBJ2-7, with 11 bases fitting TRBD2. Per germline, CDR1 SGHRS and CDR2 YFSETQ. There are 16 residues in the CDR3. Unmatched junction bases numbered 9, after V lost 3 bases and J lost 4 bases. The CDR3 protein is CASSYVSGGAIYEQYF. In nucleotides, the CDR3 is TGCGCCAGCAGCTATGTTAGCGGGGGGGCCATTTACGAGCAGTACTTC.

The chain combines TRBV7-2 with TRBJ2-1; 8 nucleotides line up with TRBD2. V gave up 7 bases and J gave up 9 bases; unmatched junction bases: 8. Germline CDR1 reads SGHTA; CDR2 reads FQGNSA. The CDR3 totals 13 residues. CDR3 loop: CASTQRTSREQFF. CDR3 in DNA: TGTGCCAGCACCCAAAGGACTAGCCGTGAGCAGTTCTTC. Complete variable domain (other parts from reference TRBV7-2 and TRBJ2-1): GAGVSQSPSNKVTEKGKDVELRCDPISGHTALYWYRQSLGQGLEFLIYFQGNSAPDKSGLPSDRFSAERTGGSVSTLTIQRTQQEDSAVYLCASTQRTSREQFFGPGTRLTVL.

V and J are TRBV18 and TRBJ1-1; TRBD1 matches at 7 bases. CDR1 is KGHSH and CDR2 is LQKENI in the germline V gene. Trimming at V came to 3 bases and at J to 5 bases, leaving 12 bases not matched to a gene. The CDR3 loop spans 16 amino acids. The CDR3 DNA reads as TGTGCCAGCTCACCGGGGAGACAGGGAAGGGAAACTGAAGCTTTCTTT. It is translated as CASSPGRQGRETEAFF.

CDR3 sequence reads: CASRAGIHYEQYF. In DNA, the CDR3 is TGTGCCAGCAGGGCGGGGATACACTACGAGCAGTACTTC. The chain uses TRBV27 and TRBJ2-7, with D perhaps TRBD2 (6 bases). The length of the CDR3 is 13 residues. Germline V gene sequence: CDR1 MNHEY, CDR2 SMNVEV (reference sequence). Trimming stripped 6 bases from V and 3 bases from J, with 12 bases between.